This entry lists 10 T cell receptor beta chains sequenced from one sample in a study of blood T cell repertoires in COVID-19. Assay used: immunoSEQ multiplex PCR; TCRdb lists only in-frame clones, some missing. This table holds 100,000 to 150,000 clones, 84% found once. The sequenced sample consisted of peripheral blood. All receptors derive from a woman aged 25 to 39 who had recovered from COVID-19.

This clone was seen a handful of times. This chain connects TRBV25-1 to TRBJ2-2; unclear D gene. Deletions cut 1 base from V and 4 bases from J, with 7 bases between. Germline V gene data show CDR1 as MGHDK and CDR2 as SYGVNS. This CDR3 spans 14 amino acids. CDR3 sequence: CASSESGVTGELFF. The CDR3 DNA reads as TGTGCCAGCAGTGAATCGGGTGTCACCGGGGAGCTGTTTTTT.

V gene TRBV18 combines with J gene TRBJ2-1; 7 nucleotides match TRBD1. Trimming took 8 bases from V and 1 from J; bases not matched to a gene: 5. CDR1 and CDR2 from the germline V gene are KGHSH and LQKENI. The CDR3 sequence is 14 residues long. As DNA, the CDR3 is TGTGCCAGCGAAAGGGACAGATCCTACAATGAGCAGTTCTTC. Encoded protein: CASERDRSYNEQFF.

V gene TRBV11-2 combines with J gene TRBJ2-7, with a weak D call TRBD2 (5 bases). Trimming removed 4 bases from V and 2 bases from J, with 15 bases in between. CDR1 is SGHAT and CDR2 is FQNNGV in the germline V gene. CDR3 length equals 15 residues. The CDR3 region is CASSSISGGTYEQYF. CDR3 nucleotides: TGTGCCAGCAGCTCAATCTCTGGAGGCACCTACGAGCAGTACTTC. The full variable domain, rest sourced from reference TRBV11-2 and TRBJ2-7, is EAGVAQSPRYKIIEKRQSVAFWCNPISGHATLYWYQQILGQGPKLLIQFQNNGVVDDSQLPKDRFSAERLKGVDSTLKIQPAKLEDSAVYLCASSSISGGTYEQYFGPGTRLTVT.

CDR3: CASRTGRQGAYEQYF. The CDR3 DNA sequence: TGTGCCAGCAGGACGGGTCGTCAGGGGGCCTACGAGCAGTACTTC. This sequence joins TRBV6-5 and TRBJ2-7; 7 positions match TRBD1. Germline V gene lookup returns CDR1 MNHEY and CDR2 SVGAGI. The CDR3 is 15 residues long. Unmatched junction bases numbered 10, after V lost 6 bases and J lost 2 bases.

The chain couples TRBV6-5 to TRBJ2-7; 7 nucleotides agree with TRBD1. The CDR3 extends over 13 amino acids. Per germline, CDR1 MNHEY and CDR2 SVGAGI. The V and J ends lost 6 bases and 3 bases, in that order; junction bases with no gene match: 5. CDR3 bases: TGTGCCAGCAGCCGGGACAGCCTCTACGAGCAGTACTTC. It codes for CASSRDSLYEQYF.

V is TRBV27 and J is TRBJ2-7; weak D call: TRBD2 (6 bases). V was trimmed by 1 base and J by 1 base, leaving 14 bases between them. This CDR3 is built from 16 residues. Germline V lookup: CDR1 MNHEY, CDR2 SMNVEV (reference sequence). The CDR3 is CASSLFETSRSYEQYF. The CDR3 DNA is TGTGCCAGCAGTTTATTTGAGACTAGTCGGTCCTACGAGCAGTACTTC.

The chain links TRBV7-2 to TRBJ2-2; 7 bases map to TRBD1. CDR3 length equals 16 residues. Germline trimming cut 1 base from V and 9 bases from J; bases unmatched to any gene: 11. Germline assignment: CDR1 SGHTA and CDR2 FQGNSA. This chain's CDR3 is CASSLGQGAMGRELFF. The DNA for the CDR3 is TGTGCCAGCAGCTTAGGACAGGGAGCGATGGGCCGGGAGCTGTTTTTT.

V gene TRBV19 combines with J gene TRBJ2-2; tentative D call: TRBD1 (6 bases). This CDR3 comprises 19 residues. V gave up 3 bases and J gave up 1 base, with 21 bases separating them. Looked up from germline, CDR1 is LNHDA and CDR2 is SQIVND (reference sequence). The CDR3 region is CASSIRRLASDRNTGELFF. In nucleotides, the CDR3 is TGTGCCAGTAGTATCCGCCGGCTAGCATCGGACAGGAACACCGGGGAGCTGTTTTTT.

The chain uses TRBV9 and TRBJ2-3; perhaps TRBD2 as D (5 bases). The V gene lost 4 bases and the J gene lost 1 base, with 19 bases spanning the gap. CDR1 is SGDLS, CDR2 YYNGEE, per germline. The CDR3 contains 17 residues. The CDR3 DNA follows: TGTGCCAGCAGCCCCCATCGGCCAGCCGGGGGCACAGATACGCAGTATTTT. Translated: CASSPHRPAGGTDTQYF.

The rearrangement joins TRBV5-1 to TRBJ1-1; 7 bases map to TRBD1. The ends lost 4 bases at V and 1 base at J; junction bases unmatched: 4. CDR3 length: 14 residues. CDR1 and CDR2 (germline): SGHRS, YFSETQ. The CDR3 sequence is CASSEGQPNTEAFF. CDR3 nucleotides: TGCGCCAGCAGCGAGGGACAGCCGAACACTGAAGCTTTCTTT.